These 20 T cell receptor beta chains came from one sample sequenced in a study of cytomegalovirus exposure and HLA in healthy donors (dated by TCRdb to the late 2010s). Library preparation employed the immunoSEQ multiplex PCR assay. A mixture of 60 forward primers for TCR Vbeta segments and 13 reverse primers for TCR Jbeta segments was used in the multiplex PCR. What TCRdb holds here is the immuneACCESS table cut down to in-frame rearrangements. Part of the clones is not present; checked against another copy, under half of the missing clones reflect an unresolved V gene, and the others are unexplained. A total of some 71,000 clones appear in this sample, 70% of them only once. Roughly 9.7% of the sample is taken by the ten largest. The sequenced sample consisted of PBMCs. The receptor source for this set is a woman aged 45-65 years in good health and CMV-seropositive.

The chain joins TRBV5-1 to TRBJ2-2; a possible D gene is TRBD2 (6 bases). This CDR3 is 15 amino acids long. V gave up 0 bases and J gave up 4 bases, with 10 bases separating them. Germline lookup yields CDR1 SGHRS and CDR2 YFSETQ. The CDR3 DNA reads as TGCGCCAGCAGCTTGGGACTAGTGAGCACCGGGGAGCTGTTTTTT. This codes for CASSLGLVSTGELFF.

The chain uses TRBV28 and TRBJ1-4; maybe TRBD1 (5 bases). There are 16 residues in the CDR3. Trimming took 2 bases from V and 7 from J, leaving 17 bases between them. The germline V gene encodes CDR1 MDHEN and CDR2 SYDVKM. CDR3 sequence (DNA): TGTGCCAGCAGTTTAGGGGGGACCCCCCCGTTTGAAAAACTGTTTTTT. Its translation is CASSLGGTPPFEKLFF.

This rearrangement joins TRBV4-2 to TRBJ1-5; 8 nucleotides match TRBD1. Germline lookup yields CDR1 LGHNA and CDR2 YNFKEQ. V lost 0 bases, J lost 3 bases, and 4 bases stayed unmatched. The CDR3 loop spans 16 amino acids. CDR3 residues: CASSQEGQEYNQPQHF. In nucleotides, the CDR3 is TGTGCCAGCAGCCAAGAGGGACAGGAATACAATCAGCCCCAGCATTTT.

V gene TRBV15 combines with J gene TRBJ2-3, with TRBD2 identical over 7 bases. The length of the CDR3 is 18 residues. J gave up 0 bases and V 7 bases, and 16 bases lay outside the gene matches. Germline V gene sequence: CDR1 LNHNV, CDR2 YYDKDF (reference sequence). DNA of the CDR3: TGTGCCACCAATCACCTTCCCCTTAGACTAGCTAGCACAGATACGCAGTATTTT. Translating gives CATNHLPLRLASTDTQYF.

The chain employs TRBV7-2 and TRBJ2-2; possibly TRBD2 for D (6 bases). Germline CDR1 SGHTA, CDR2 FQGNSA. Trimming removed 2 bases from V and 0 bases from J, with 10 bases in between. The CDR3 runs to 16 residues. CDR3 protein: CASSLRGTSNTGELFF. For the CDR3, the DNA is TGTGCCAGCAGCTTACGGGGGACCTCGAACACCGGGGAGCTGTTTTTT.

This clone was counted only a few times. The V call is TRBV2, the J call TRBJ1-5; D not resolved. The CDR3 sequence is 15 residues long. Per the germline V gene, CDR1 is SNHLY and CDR2 is FYNNEI. V was trimmed by 6 bases and J by 0 bases, leaving 12 bases between them. The CDR3 sequence: CASRAGEYSNQPQHF. The CDR3 DNA is TGTGCCAGCAGGGCCGGGGAATATAGCAATCAGCCCCAGCATTTT.

This clone was seen a few times. The chain employs TRBV27 and TRBJ2-4, with 7 nucleotides matching TRBD1. The V gene end was trimmed by 4 bases and the J gene end by 6 bases; junction bases not matched to a gene: 6. There are 14 residues in the CDR3. CDR1 and CDR2 from the germline V gene are MNHEY and SMNVEV (reference sequence). In DNA form, the CDR3 reads TGTGCCAGCAGTTCGAGGGGGCCGGGAAACATTCAGTACTTC. It codes for CASSSRGPGNIQYF.

DNA for the CDR3: TGCGCCAGCAGCCCGGAGAATGAGCAGTTCTTC. This codes for CASSPENEQFF. The rearrangement joins TRBV5-1 to TRBJ2-1, with unresolved D. Germline V gene lookup returns CDR1 SGHRS and CDR2 YFSETQ. The CDR3 covers 11 residues. The V end was cut by 4 bases, the J end by 7 bases, with 6 bases between.

This clone was observed a few times. V is TRBV4-1 and J is TRBJ2-1; TRBD2 agrees at 8 bases. The V and J ends lost 3 bases and 4 bases, in that order; junction bases with no gene match: 8. CDR1 and CDR2 (germline): MGHRA, YSYEKL. This CDR3 has 16 amino acids. The CDR3 is CASSQGTRGVYNEQFF. CDR3 sequence (DNA): TGCGCCAGCAGCCAGGGGACTAGGGGGGTTTACAATGAGCAGTTCTTC.

The chain recombines TRBV28 with TRBJ2-1; perhaps TRBD2 as D (6 bases). The length of the CDR3 is 15 residues. Between the trimmed V and J ends, which lost 10 bases and 4 bases, there was a span of 20 bases. Per the germline V gene, CDR1 is MDHEN and CDR2 is SYDVKM. CDR3 protein: CATLNTGALYNEQFF. The CDR3 DNA reads as TGTGCCACTCTTAATACGGGAGCCCTGTACAATGAGCAGTTCTTC.

This clone was seen once. This chain joins TRBV6-5 and TRBJ2-1; 7 nucleotides match TRBD2. The trim removed 8 bases at V and 5 bases at J, leaving 0 bases unmatched. The CDR3 is 11 residues long. Germline CDR1 is MNHEY and CDR2 is SVGAGI. CDR3 sequence reads: CASGRDNEQFF. The DNA of the CDR3 is TGTGCCAGCGGGAGGGACAATGAGCAGTTCTTC.

This clone is a singleton in its sample. The chain is built from TRBV7-9 and TRBJ2-1; D might be TRBD2 (5 bases). V lost 1 base to trimming and J lost 6 bases, with 7 bases between them. The germline CDR1 and CDR2 sequences are SEHNR and FQNEAQ (reference sequence). The CDR3 runs 13 residues. The CDR3 reads CASSLVGGNEQFF. As DNA, the CDR3 is TGTGCCAGCAGCTTAGTCGGAGGCAATGAGCAGTTCTTC.

This chain links TRBV5-1 with TRBJ2-1; maybe TRBD2 (6 bases). CDR1 and CDR2 (germline): SGHRS, YFSETQ. This CDR3 is built from 14 residues. The V gene lost 6 bases and the J gene lost 6 bases, with 16 bases spanning the gap. The CDR3 DNA is TGCGCCAGCAACGCAGGTCTAGCGCCCAATGAGCAGTTCTTC. Translating it yields CASNAGLAPNEQFF.

V usage is TRBV5-5 and J usage is TRBJ1-5; D unresolved. The CDR3 is 17 amino acids. CDR1 is SGHKS, CDR2 YYEKEE, per germline (reference sequence). V was cut by 0 bases and J by 2 bases, with 15 bases left in between. Here the CDR3 reads CASSLAPVGAGNQPQHF. In nucleotides, the CDR3 is TGTGCCAGCAGCTTGGCCCCGGTAGGAGCGGGCAATCAGCCCCAGCATTTT.

The chain is built from TRBV27 and TRBJ1-2; D call uncertain. From germline, CDR1 is MNHEY and CDR2 SMNVEV (reference sequence). Deletions cut 6 bases from V and 6 bases from J, with 14 bases between. This CDR3 has 13 amino acids. The CDR3 DNA reads as TGTGCCAGCAGGACCGCCGGAGGGCATGGCTACACCTTC. Translating it yields CASRTAGGHGYTF.

This clone has just one count. The genes are TRBV5-6 and TRBJ2-1; 8 bases are shared with TRBD1. V gave up 1 base and J gave up 8 bases; unmatched junction bases: 8. The CDR3 totals 15 residues. Germline V gene sequence: CDR1 SGHDT, CDR2 YYEEEE. The CDR3: CASSLIGQGHDEQFF. CDR3 DNA: TGTGCCAGCAGCTTGATCGGACAGGGTCACGATGAGCAGTTCTTC.

This chain connects TRBV6-6 to TRBJ2-2; tentative D call: TRBD1 (5 bases). Trimming left V 9 bases short and J 1 base short, with 12 bases between. Germline CDR1 and CDR2: MNHNY and SVGAGI (reference sequence). CDR3 length: 14 residues. CDR3 nucleotide sequence: TGTGCCAGTACCCCCGGACAGAACACCGGGGAGCTGTTTTTT. Its translation is CASTPGQNTGELFF.

J is TRBJ1-5 and V is TRBV4-1; 7 nucleotides align to TRBD1. Per the germline V gene, CDR1 is MGHRA and CDR2 is YSYEKL. V lost 0 bases, J lost 4 bases, and 3 bases stayed unmatched. The CDR3 length is 15 residues. The CDR3: CASSQEGQMNQPQHF. The CDR3 DNA follows: TGCGCCAGCAGCCAAGAGGGACAGATGAATCAGCCCCAGCATTTT.

V usage is TRBV5-5 and J usage is TRBJ1-3, with a possible D match to TRBD1 (5 bases). Deletions cut 0 bases from V and 5 bases from J, with 15 bases between. This CDR3 region has 16 residues. CDR1 is SGHKS, CDR2 YYEKEE, per germline (reference sequence). CDR3 nucleotide sequence: TGTGCCAGCAGCTTGGAACGGGGGTCAACTCGAAACACCATATATTTT. Its translation is CASSLERGSTRNTIYF.

The rearrangement uses TRBV18 and TRBJ2-7; D perhaps matches TRBD2 (6 bases). Trimming shortened V by 4 bases and J by 6 bases, and 25 bases separated the two germline ends. CDR3 size: 17 residues. The germline gives CDR1 KGHSH, CDR2 LQKENI. CDR3 loop: CASSLGIAADLPSEQYF. CDR3 sequence (DNA): TGTGCCAGCTCACTCGGAATAGCGGCAGATTTACCTAGCGAGCAGTACTTC.